The clone carrying this T cell receptor (beta chain) has a handful of counts. Its antigen is as yet unknown. This record comes from a study of CD8+ T cells in alopecia areata. The study's findings and limits: The study found that many expanded lesional clones persisted in scalp and blood during tofacitinib. The study also sequences resident alphabeta T cells of normal skin in scalp samples. Patients showed less clear TCR sequence sharing than mice, possibly partly because of HLA diversity.

Following extraction, RNA underwent reverse transcription to cDNA, which served as the sequencing template. Using immunoSEQ multiplex PCR, the repertoire was profiled, and TCRdb retains in-frame clones only, with some absent. The sample carries 150,000 to 200,000 clones, over 55% recorded once. Treatment noted: oral pan-JAK inhibitor, 5-10 mg twice daily. Sorted populations comprised CD4+ and CD8+ T cells obtained from PBMCs. The sequence derives from a human donor with alopecia areata. Specimen: CD4+ T cells sorted from blood, collected at week 24, from a patient treated with tofacitinib.

The CDR3, as DNA: TGTGCCAGCTCACCACCGAATTCTTTGGGGAACTATGGCTACACCTTC. Translated: CASSPPNSLGNYGYTF. This chain joins TRBV18 and TRBJ1-2; D unclear. The CDR3 sequence is 16 residues long. V was trimmed by 0 bases and J by 2 bases, leaving 13 bases between them. Germline values: CDR1 KGHSH, CDR2 LQKENI.